This paragraph covers one T cell receptor beta chain sequence. Its antigen is not known. The junction departs from germline at one end; a sequencing error may be responsible. Caucasian individuals from Russia who were healthy and aged roughly 6 to 95 acted as donors. The authors drew around 9.4 milliliters of peripheral blood from each donor. PBMCs, at least 6.5 million per sample, were isolated. The sample originates from a study of blood T cells in healthy people across ages. Findings of the study overall: Donor CMV infection status was unknown, possibly confounding age-related changes in expanded clonotypes.

Alongside a J-beta primer mix, a sample-barcoded 5' primer served in a second PCR lasting roughly 6 to 11 cycles. MiXCR was run by TCRdb on the 5' RACE reads, yielding one entry per CDR3 protein. This sample carries some 1.5 million distinct CDR3 sequences, approximately 42% of them seen once, and the ten largest clones take about 4%. Germline CDR1 is KGHDR and CDR2 is SFDVKD. The CDR3 totals 15 residues. The sequence was collected from a woman under 30 in good health. The specimen sequenced was blood. The chain is built from TRBV24-1 and TRBJ2-7; TRBD1 matches at 8 bases. CDR3 sequence: CAASDPRQGSYEQYF. The CDR3 bases are TGTGCCGCCAGTGATCCGCGACAGGGGTCGTACGAGCAGTACTTC.